This T cell receptor beta chain was sequenced in a study of T cells after yellow fever vaccination. Study-wide background: Libraries from low-cell-number fractions were prepared with the SMART-Seq v4 Ultra Low Input RNA kit.

Conversion of TCR transcripts into cDNA relied on 5'RACE template switching, which added a universal primer site and UMIs. TCRdb analysed the 5' RACE reads with MiXCR anew, one entry per CDR3 protein. Of about 75,000 distinct CDR3 sequences detected, 7.3% appear once; the ten largest clones hold around 28%. Trimming removed 7 bases from V and 3 bases from J, with 7 bases in between. CDR1 is MNHEY, CDR2 SMNVEV, per germline (reference sequence). The CDR3 runs 12 residues. V usage is TRBV27 and J usage is TRBJ2-1; tentatively, D is TRBD2 (5 bases). The sequence came from a man between 18 and 35 years old who received the YFV17D yellow fever vaccine. Sequencing used CD8+ T cells sorted from PBMCs, obtained 10 to 11 days after the first yellow fever vaccination. The CDR3 region has the DNA TGTGCCAGCATTGACTACTACAATGAGCAGTTCTTC. Translated: CASIDYYNEQFF.